These 11 T cell receptor beta chains were sequenced from one sample in a study of T cell responses to AZD1222 COVID-19 vaccine. Assay: immunoSEQ multiplex PCR; the TCRdb copy retains only in-frame clones and omits some. In the table there are 95,000 to 110,000 clones, 89% of which are singletons. The specimen was peripheral blood, collected on day 0 of AZD1222 vaccination. These receptors came from an adult in good health.

The V gene is TRBV15, the J gene TRBJ2-7, with 14 bases fitting TRBD2. Trimming cost V 2 bases and J 2 bases; bases outside gene matches: 8. Germline-derived CDR1 and CDR2 are LNHNV and YYDKDF (reference sequence). The CDR3 extends over 18 amino acids. The CDR3 here is CATSRSPGLAGATYEQYF. DNA for the CDR3: TGTGCCACCAGCAGATCACCGGGACTAGCGGGAGCGACCTACGAGCAGTACTTC. Supplemented by reference TRBV15 and TRBJ2-7, the full variable domain reads DAMVIQNPRYQVTQFGKPVTLSCSQTLNHNVMYWYQQKSSQAPKLLFHYYDKDFNNEADTPDNFQSRRPNTSFCFLDIRSPGLGDTAMYLCATSRSPGLAGATYEQYFGPGTRLTVT.

In this sample, this clone turned up a few times. The chain uses TRBV29-1 and TRBJ1-1; possibly TRBD1 for D (5 bases). V was shortened by 5 bases and J by 1 base, with 8 bases between the two germline ends. This CDR3 region has 12 residues. Per the germline V gene, CDR1 is SQVTM and CDR2 is ANQGSEA. CDR3 DNA sequence: TGCAGCGTTCGCACAGGGAACACTGAAGCTTTCTTT. This translates into CSVRTGNTEAFF.

The table lists this clone with a count of one. The chain joins TRBV5-1 to TRBJ1-1; the match to TRBD1 covers 10 bases. The junction had 5 bases not matched to a gene; V was cut back by 4 bases and J by 5 bases. Looked up from germline, CDR1 is SGHRS and CDR2 is YFSETQ. The CDR3 has 14 residues. The CDR3 sequence: CASSGGQGGTEAFF. CDR3 sequence (DNA): TGCGCCAGCAGCGGCGGACAGGGGGGAACTGAAGCTTTCTTT.

This clone was seen a few times. The chain employs TRBV7-2 and TRBJ1-6, with a tentative D call TRBD1 (5 bases). From germline, CDR1 is SGHTA and CDR2 FQGNSA. Trimming took off 1 base at V and 5 bases at J, with 6 bases between the two ends. The CDR3 spans 14 residues. The CDR3 region is CASSLGGDNSPLHF. Here the CDR3 DNA reads TGTGCCAGCAGCTTAGGGGGGGATAATTCACCCCTCCACTTT.

The rearrangement uses TRBV6-5 and TRBJ1-1; D perhaps matches TRBD1 (6 bases). The germline CDR1 and CDR2 sequences are MNHEY and SVGAGI. V was clipped by 7 bases and J by 9 bases, with 21 bases between them. CDR3 length equals 14 residues. The CDR3 sequence: CASTPPGRGHKAFF. The CDR3 DNA reads as TGTGCCAGCACCCCCCCCGGCAGGGGACACAAAGCTTTCTTT.

The chain has TRBV28 and TRBJ1-5; unclear D gene. This CDR3 has 15 amino acids. Germline assignment: CDR1 MDHEN and CDR2 SYDVKM. V was pared by 6 bases and J by 1 base, with 13 bases between. The chain's CDR3 is CASSGPRASNQPQHF. As DNA, the CDR3 is TGTGCCAGCAGCGGCCCGAGGGCCAGCAATCAGCCCCAGCATTTT.

The J gene is TRBJ1-5, the V gene TRBV7-2; D is unresolved. The CDR3 sequence is 12 residues long. Trimming removed 7 bases at V and 5 bases at J, with 9 bases between. Germline V gene lookup returns CDR1 SGHTA and CDR2 FQGNSA. CDR3 DNA sequence: TGTGCCAGCACCGACGGTTATCAGCCCCAGCATTTT. Protein: CASTDGYQPQHF.

The rearrangement joins TRBV6-5 to TRBJ2-1; the match to TRBD1 covers 7 bases. J lost 9 bases, V lost 7 bases, and 9 bases had no gene match. This CDR3 has 13 amino acids. Germline-derived CDR1 and CDR2 are MNHEY and SVGAGI. This CDR3 reads CASNSLSGGEQFF. CDR3 nucleotides: TGTGCCAGCAACTCGCTTTCAGGGGGTGAGCAGTTCTTC.

V gene TRBV6-5 combines with J gene TRBJ1-5, with 7 positions matching TRBD1. This CDR3 is 13 amino acids long. V shed 6 bases, J shed 6 bases, and the junction held 5 bases outside the gene matches. Germline V CDR1 and CDR2: MNHEY, SVGAGI. The CDR3 DNA is TGTGCCAGCAGGTCAACAGGGGTTCAGCCCCAGCATTTT. Translation gives CASRSTGVQPQHF.

This clone was seen only once. V and J are TRBV6-4 and TRBJ1-1; tentative D call: TRBD1 (5 bases). The V end was cut by 3 bases, the J end by 3 bases, with 8 bases between. The CDR3 contains 13 residues. In germline, CDR1 is MRHNA, CDR2 SNTAGT. The CDR3 DNA sequence: TGTGCCAGCAGTGATGACAGATACACTGAAGCTTTCTTT. This gives the protein CASSDDRYTEAFF.

Here the CDR3 reads CASSLPATYEQYF. The CDR3 nucleotides are TGTGCCAGCAGCTTACCCGCTACCTACGAGCAGTACTTC. V is TRBV7-9 and J is TRBJ2-7; D call uncertain. The length of the CDR3 is 13 residues. CDR1 SEHNR and CDR2 FQNEAQ come from the germline V gene (reference sequence). Between the trimmed V and J ends, which lost 2 bases and 2 bases, there was a span of 7 bases. Drawing the rest from reference TRBV7-9 and TRBJ2-7, the complete variable domain is DTGVSQNPRHKITKRGQNVTFRCDPISEHNRLYWYRQTLGQGPEFLTYFQNEAQLEKSRLLSDRFSAERPKGSFSTLEIQRTEQGDSAMYLCASSLPATYEQYFGPGTRLTVT.